Following are 21 T cell receptor beta chains from one sample sequenced in a study of prognosis after radiotherapy for stage I lung cancer. It was by two-round multiplex PCR that TCR beta CDR3 was amplified from genomic DNA. Primers specific to each TRBV and TRBJ gene drove first-round PCR. Using its own MiXCR run on the multiplex PCR reads, TCRdb lists one record per CDR3 protein. The table has tens of thousands of distinct CDR3 sequences, approximately 40% seen once. Material: PBMCs, obtained before or after stereotactic body radiation therapy (not recorded which). Every receptor here comes from a donor of 50 years or more with non-small cell lung cancer.

This clonotype was seen many times. This chain links TRBV30 with TRBJ2-7; the D is unclear. Between the trimmed V and J ends, which lost 0 bases and 5 bases, there was a span of 5 bases. This CDR3 spans 11 amino acids. The V gene's germline CDR1 is GTSNPN and CDR2 SVGIG (reference sequence). CDR3 DNA: TGTGCCTGGAGTGTGTTCGACGAGCAGTACTTC. Amino acids: CAWSVFDEQYF.

A few counts support this clonotype. V is TRBV6-1 and J is TRBJ2-7; either TRBD1 or TRBD2 may supply D (5 bases each). V was shortened by 6 bases and J by 2 bases, with 17 bases between the two germline ends. The CDR3 runs 15 residues. The germline V gene has CDR1 MNHNS and CDR2 SASEGT. CDR3 amino acids: CASSPGRGLTYEQYF. For the CDR3, the DNA is TGTGCCAGCAGCCCGGGACGGGGCCTCACCTACGAGCAGTACTTC.

In the case of this clonotype: Given a much more abundant clone one base away, this may be a read error. The rearrangement uses TRBV20-1 and TRBJ2-3; 7 bases are a match to TRBD1. Losses at the gene ends were 3 bases for V and 4 bases for J; bases not matched to a gene: 10. This CDR3 is built from 15 residues. Germline assignment: CDR1 DFQATT and CDR2 SNEGSKA (reference sequence). In nucleotides, the CDR3 is TGCAGTGCTAGGACGGTACAGGGGAGCCCAGATACGCAGTATTTT. Its translation: CSARTVQGSPDTQYF.

Notes on this clonotype: A much more abundant neighbour one base away suggests this may be a read error. V is TRBV4-3 and J is TRBJ1-6; unclear D gene. CDR3 length: 16 amino acids. Germline lookup yields CDR1 LGHNA and CDR2 YSLEER. The CDR3 nucleotides are TGCGCCGGCAGCCTCAAACTCCGGGATCTCGATTCACCCCTCCACTTT. Translating it yields CAGSLKLRDLDSPLHF.

The table lists this clonotype with many counts. CDR3 protein: CASSRDSSGAQETQYF. The CDR3 nucleotides are TGTGCCAGCAGCAGGGACAGCTCTGGAGCACAAGAGACCCAGTACTTC. The V and J genes are TRBV11-2 and TRBJ2-5; 7 bases are a match to TRBD1. With 5 bases clipped from V and 2 bases from J, the junction kept 11 bases outside the gene matches. The CDR3 spans 16 residues. Germline loops: CDR1 SGHAT, CDR2 FQNNGV.

As concerns this clonotype: Since a far larger clone is one base different, this is likely a read error. No conserved phenylalanine or tryptophan ends this CDR3, so it is likely a read error. It is unclear where the CDR3 begins or ends on the DNA, so no DNA is shown, and the CDR3 is as TCRdb lists it. This sequence joins TRBV7-9 and TRBJ2-7; the table's TRBD1 call for D was not verified on the DNA. Both ends counted, the CDR3 spans 11 residues. The germline CDR1 and CDR2 sequences are SEHNR and FQNEAQ (reference sequence). CDR3 sequence: CARGRAWTPTS.

Concerning this clonotype: This probably arose from a read error, given a far larger clone one base away. This chain connects TRBV6-2 or TRBV6-3 to TRBJ2-1, with D unresolved. V was shortened by 10 bases and J by 3 bases, with 13 bases between the two germline ends. The CDR3 length is 13 residues. Per the germline V gene, CDR1 is MNHEY and CDR2 is SVGEGT. This CDR3 is CAIKFSFYNEQFF. In nucleotides, the CDR3 is TGTGCCATCAAATTTAGCTTCTACAATGAGCAGTTCTTC.

This clonotype was seen at least ten times. This chain joins TRBV7-6 and TRBJ2-3, with D possibly matching TRBD2 (5 bases). Germline V gene lookup returns CDR1 SGHVS and CDR2 FNYEAQ. Between the trimmed V and J ends, which lost 7 bases and 3 bases, there was a span of 20 bases. The CDR3 has 16 residues. CDR3 loop: CASIRAGPAGTDTQYF. DNA for the CDR3: TGTGCCAGCATTCGGGCGGGCCCAGCCGGGACAGATACGCAGTATTTT.

This clonotype was observed at least ten times. The V and J genes are TRBV3-1 and TRBJ1-4, with 10 bases fitting TRBD1. CDR1 and CDR2 (germline): LGHDT, YNNKEL (reference sequence). The CDR3 has 17 amino acids. J gave up 2 bases and V 4 bases, and 7 bases lay outside the gene matches. The CDR3 nucleotides read TGTGCCAGCAGCCCAAATCCGGGACAGGGGACTAATGAAAAACTGTTTTTT. Encoded protein: CASSPNPGQGTNEKLFF.

This chain links TRBV5-1 with TRBJ2-2; 10 nucleotides agree with TRBD2. The V gene's germline CDR1 is SGHRS and CDR2 YFSETQ. The CDR3 is made up of 16 amino acids. Trimming at V came to 4 bases and at J to 10 bases, leaving 13 bases not matched to a gene. The CDR3: CASSQSGRADTLELFF. The CDR3 region has the DNA TGCGCCAGCAGCCAAAGCGGGAGGGCGGACACCTTGGAGCTGTTTTTT.

Many counts were recorded for this clonotype. The chain employs TRBV20-1 and TRBJ2-5, with TRBD2 matching 9 bases. CDR1 is DFQATT, CDR2 SNEGSKA, per germline (reference sequence). The CDR3 consists of 17 residues. The ends lost 0 bases at V and 3 bases at J; junction bases unmatched: 11. The CDR3 DNA reads TGCAGTGCTAGAGATTGGGGGGGGCGGGAGGGCGAAGAGACCCAGTACTTC. Translating gives CSARDWGGREGEETQYF.

The rearrangement uses TRBV24-1 and TRBJ1-2; 8 bases are shared with TRBD1. The junction had 8 bases not matched to a gene; V was cut back by 5 bases and J by 4 bases. Germline loops: CDR1 KGHDR, CDR2 SFDVKD. The CDR3 length is 15 residues. As DNA, the CDR3 is TGTGCCACCAGTGGAGGGGCAGGGGGCGTCTATGGCTACACCTTC. Translating it yields CATSGGAGGVYGYTF.

The genes are TRBV7-2 and TRBJ2-7; D is unresolved. This CDR3 is built from 12 residues. CDR1 is SGHTA and CDR2 is FQGNSA in the germline V gene. V was shortened by 5 bases and J by 6 bases, with 11 bases between the two germline ends. The CDR3, as DNA: TGTGCCAGCAGCCGAGATAAACTCGAGCAGTACTTC. Its protein product is CASSRDKLEQYF.

This chain uses TRBV29-1 with TRBJ2-2; D is ambiguous. The V end lost 4 bases, the J end lost 8 bases, and 17 bases lay between the germline ends. Germline CDR1 is SQVTM and CDR2 is ANQGSEA. This CDR3 is built from 14 residues. CDR3: CSVVPWWGWGELFF. CDR3 sequence (DNA): TGCAGCGTTGTCCCTTGGTGGGGATGGGGGGAGCTGTTTTTT.

About this clonotype itself: Since a far larger clone is one base different, this is likely a read error. The chain couples TRBV6-4 to TRBJ1-2, with D perhaps matching TRBD1 (5 bases). CDR1 is MRHNA, CDR2 SNTAGT, per germline. This CDR3 is built from 17 residues. CDR3 loop: CASSYSRIKGLPYCYTF. The CDR3 nucleotides read TGTGCCAGCAGTTACTCGAGGATAAAGGGGCTCCCCTATTGCTACACCTTC.

This clonotype was observed at least ten times. The V and J genes are TRBV6-1 and TRBJ1-2; D remains unclear. Trimming cost V 6 bases and J 8 bases, with 16 bases left between them. The CDR3 has 13 amino acids. Per germline, CDR1 MNHNS and CDR2 SASEGT. Here the CDR3 reads CASSPLMKGGYTF. Written as DNA, the CDR3 is TGTGCCAGCAGCCCTTTAATGAAGGGCGGCTACACCTTC.

This clonotype was observed many times. The rearrangement links TRBV20-1 to TRBJ1-4; 10 nucleotides agree with TRBD1. The CDR3 has 16 residues. Trimming cost V 2 bases and J 6 bases; bases outside gene matches: 9. CDR1 and CDR2 (germline): DFQATT, SNEGSKA (reference sequence). The CDR3 sequence: CSARNLGGQGYEKLFF. DNA for the CDR3: TGCAGTGCTAGAAACCTCGGGGGACAGGGGTATGAAAAACTGTTTTTT.

This clonotype was detected many times. The V gene is TRBV5-6, the J gene TRBJ2-2; D is unresolved. Germline CDR1 SGHDT, CDR2 YYEEEE. The CDR3 runs to 12 residues. Trimming removed 3 bases from V and 7 bases from J, with 7 bases in between. The DNA for the CDR3 is TGTGCCAGCAGCTCTTTGATCGGGGAGCTGTTTTTT. Residues: CASSSLIGELFF.

This clonotype was counted many times. This chain uses TRBV4-3 with TRBJ2-5; D possibly uses TRBD1 or TRBD2 (5 bases each). V was trimmed by 4 bases and J by 3 bases, leaving 9 bases between them. Germline loops: CDR1 LGHNA, CDR2 YSLEER. The CDR3 runs 13 residues. CDR3 amino acids: CASSPGTKETQYF. CDR3 DNA sequence: TGCGCCAGCAGCCCCGGGACGAAAGAGACCCAGTACTTC.

The sample holds one count of this clonotype. CDR3 residues: CASSSGVNTGELFF. For the CDR3, the DNA is TGTGCCAGCTCGAGTGGTGTCAACACCGGGGAGCTGTTTTTT. The gene calls are TRBV18 and TRBJ2-2; D is unclear. CDR1 is KGHSH and CDR2 is LQKENI in the germline V gene. The CDR3 is made up of 14 amino acids. The V end was cut by 6 bases, the J end by 2 bases, with 10 bases between.

As for this clonotype: The junction shows a germline mismatch at one end, possibly a read error. This chain connects TRBV5-4 to TRBJ2-2, with D perhaps TRBD2 (6 bases). Per germline, CDR1 SGHNT and CDR2 YYREEE (reference sequence). The CDR3 covers 15 residues. The CDR3 nucleotides are TGTACCAGCAGCTTGGGTCCGGGGGACACCGGGGAGCTGTTTTTT. Encoded protein: CTSSLGPGDTGELFF.